Listed below are T cell receptor beta chains from one sample, sequenced in a study of cytomegalovirus exposure and HLA in healthy donors. The repertoire was sequenced with immunoSEQ multiplex PCR; TCRdb's copy has only in-frame clones and lacks some. The sample has 75,000 to 95,000 clones, about 60% seen once. The sequencing input was PBMCs. Receptors were obtained from a woman in her 30s in good health and CMV-seronegative. Both conserved end residues are trimmed from each CDR3. The order of the fields is CDR3 protein, clone size, V gene. Some rows mark clone size as missing; the rest say once, few, many or name a class of expanded clone.

ASSPGGLPEETQY	few	TRBV5-1
ASSSTHWGTGLEKLF	NA	TRBV7-9
ASSPRVGEYPGELF	many	TRBV7-6
ASSSQTPPYEQY	NA	TRBV19
ASSKGQGPDTQY	NA	TRBV7-3
ASSIRTVNEKLF	NA	TRBV19
ASSVGWGRASAGRNIQY	NA	TRBV9
SDLGLGYT	NA	TRBV29-1
ASSQAGQGYNEQF	NA	TRBV4-1
SVGAGTGAYNEQF	once	TRBV29-1
ASTGTDQNQPQH	NA	TRBV2
ASSLNLAGGVNEQF	NA	TRBV9
ASSGTGINSPLH	few	TRBV2
ASDNGGMNTEAF	NA	TRBV25-1
SVARIDYNEQF	NA	TRBV29-1
ASSESTGYEQY	once	TRBV10-1
ASSVADQRGAGGTDTQY	NA	TRBV9
ASSVEYRNNEQF	NA	TRBV9
ASSPGSGGVTDTQY	NA	TRBV5-1
ASSLVVRGREGYT	once	TRBV5-4
ASSPTSGTSGTLKGQF	NA	TRBV28
SVAGTGIETQY	NA	TRBV29-1
ASSLSSEYTDTQY	NA	TRBV5-1
ASSDRHSGNTIY	NA	TRBV6-1
ASSLQGSSPYEQY	few	TRBV7-8
ASSSPGYEQY	NA	TRBV28
ASSLGVGADFYEQY	NA	TRBV5-1
SVQTPGSQPQH	few	TRBV29-1
ASRLAGEETQY	once	TRBV10-2
ASSLGDRGKQY	NA	TRBV5-1
ASSLDRVNTEAF	NA	TRBV7-2
ASSPWGGYEQY	once	TRBV5-4
ASPKTVPGTPMADTQY	NA	TRBV28